What follows are 19 T cell receptor beta chains derived from one specimen sequenced in a study of patients and donors after allogeneic stem cell transplantation (dated by TCRdb to the early 2020s). Libraries were prepared through RT-PCR. Data came from a NextSeq 550. TCRdb trimmed the raw reads at Q25, called clones with MiXCR and kept productive beta chains. Rows are unified per CDR3 protein, each entry keeping the most common DNA and genes. This sample has fewer than 75,000 distinct CDR3 sequences in its table, and around 27% of those were observed once. In total, the top ten clones hold 26% of the sample. Sequencing used blood, either unsorted or a sorted T cell fraction (not recorded which). The receptor set was obtained from a human donor who was either an allogeneic HSCT recipient or a stem cell or donor lymphocyte infusion donor (not recorded which). It is not recorded whose cells these are; they may come from a transplant donor.

This clonotype was counted ten times or more. V is TRBV7-7 and J is TRBJ2-5; D remains ambiguous. Germline assignment: CDR1 SSHAT and CDR2 FNYEAQ (reference sequence). This CDR3 region has 13 residues. The ends were cut back, 5 bases at V and 1 base at J, with 8 bases in the middle. The CDR3 loop reads CASSLNSQETQYF. For the CDR3, the DNA is TGTGCCAGCAGCCTCAACAGCCAAGAGACCCAGTACTTC.

The chain is built from TRBV4-1 and TRBJ2-7; D could derive from TRBD1 or TRBD2 (5 bases each). The CDR3 extends over 16 amino acids. The V end lost 0 bases, the J end lost 0 bases, and 12 bases lay between the germline ends. Germline CDR1 and CDR2: MGHRA and YSYEKL. The chain's CDR3 is CASSQEVRGSSYEQYF. CDR3 DNA: TGCGCCAGCAGCCAAGAGGTTCGGGGCAGCTCCTACGAGCAGTACTTC.

This clonotype was found a few times. The V and J genes are TRBV13 and TRBJ2-1, with 8 nucleotides matching TRBD1. The CDR3 is 13 amino acids. Germline V gene sequence: CDR1 PRHDT, CDR2 FYEKMQ (reference sequence). Germline trimming cut 3 bases from V and 6 bases from J; bases unmatched to any gene: 1. CDR3 region: CASSLDRANEQFF. Written as DNA, the CDR3 is TGTGCCAGCAGCTTGGACAGGGCCAATGAGCAGTTCTTC.

The V gene is TRBV27, the J gene TRBJ2-1; D is unresolved. There are 14 residues in the CDR3. Looked up from germline, CDR1 is MNHEY and CDR2 is SMNVEV (reference sequence). Deletions cut 4 bases from V and 3 bases from J, with 10 bases between. The CDR3 sequence is CASSSSGVYNEQFF. The CDR3 DNA follows: TGTGCCAGCAGTTCTTCAGGAGTCTACAATGAGCAGTTCTTC.

This chain uses TRBV20-1 with TRBJ2-7; tentatively, D is TRBD1 (5 bases). V lost 3 bases, J lost 3 bases, and 12 bases lay in between. Germline-derived CDR1 and CDR2 are DFQATT and SNEGSKA (reference sequence). The CDR3 loop spans 13 amino acids. CDR3 DNA sequence: TGCAGTGCTAGGGAAGGGGTTCACTACGAGCAGTACTTC. Protein product: CSAREGVHYEQYF.

This clonotype came up many times. V is TRBV5-1 and J is TRBJ1-1, with D possibly matching TRBD1 (6 bases). Germline CDR1 is SGHRS and CDR2 is YFSETQ. Trimming cost V 0 bases and J 3 bases, with 9 bases left between them. This CDR3 is built from 14 residues. The DNA for the CDR3 is TGCGCCAGCAGCTTGGTTCCAGGGGACACTGAAGCTTTCTTT. The encoded protein is CASSLVPGDTEAFF.

The rearrangement uses TRBV20-1 and TRBJ2-1; the D is unclear. V lost 0 bases, J lost 0 bases, and 18 bases lay in between. CDR1 and CDR2 (germline): DFQATT, SNEGSKA (reference sequence). The CDR3 has 18 amino acids. This chain's CDR3 is CSARERMTASSSYNEQFF. CDR3 bases: TGCAGTGCTAGAGAGAGGATGACTGCCTCAAGCTCCTACAATGAGCAGTTCTTC.

This clonotype was counted between two and nine times. This chain uses TRBV4-1 with TRBJ1-4; D may be TRBD1 (5 bases). CDR1 is MGHRA and CDR2 is YSYEKL in the germline V gene. Deletions cut 0 bases from V and 8 bases from J, with 16 bases between. The CDR3 contains 16 residues. CDR3 in amino acids: CASSQEGVTGKEKLFF. The CDR3, as DNA: TGCGCCAGCAGCCAAGAGGGGGTTACAGGAAAAGAAAAACTGTTTTTT.

This clonotype was picked up a small number of times. This rearrangement joins TRBV5-1 to TRBJ1-1; no clear D gene. Germline V gives CDR1 SGHRS, CDR2 YFSETQ. The CDR3 extends over 16 amino acids. Trimming removed 4 bases at V and 2 bases at J, with 18 bases between. CDR3 coding DNA: TGCGCCAGCAGCACCTACCAGATGACCATTAACACTGAAGCTTTCTTT. Translating it yields CASSTYQMTINTEAFF. Full variable domain (rest looked up from reference TRBV5-1 and TRBJ1-1): KAGVTQTPRYLIKTRGQQVTLSCSPISGHRSVSWYQQTPGQGLQFLFEYFSETQRNKGNFPGRFSGRQFSNSRSEMNVSTLELGDSALYLCASSTYQMTINTEAFFGQGTRLTVV.

The chain employs TRBV19 and TRBJ1-5; no definite D call. The CDR3 sequence is 13 residues long. Germline V gene data show CDR1 as LNHDA and CDR2 as SQIVND (reference sequence). Deletions cut 5 bases from V and 5 bases from J, with 10 bases between. The CDR3: CASSPKQYQPQHF. CDR3 bases: TGTGCCAGTAGTCCTAAGCAATATCAGCCCCAGCATTTT.

This clonotype has only a few counts. The CDR3 sequence is CATRDLTAGGRAFF. The DNA for the CDR3 is TGTGCCACCAGGGACCTAACCGCAGGGGGTCGAGCTTTCTTT. The V call is TRBV24-1, the J call TRBJ1-1; 7 nucleotides agree with TRBD1. Trimming cost V 7 bases and J 10 bases; bases outside gene matches: 14. This CDR3 spans 14 amino acids. The germline gives CDR1 KGHDR, CDR2 SFDVKD.

The rearrangement links TRBV6-5 to TRBJ1-1; 8 positions match TRBD1. From germline, CDR1 is MNHEY and CDR2 SVGAGI. The CDR3 extends over 16 amino acids. V was clipped by 3 bases and J by 0 bases; unmatched bases: 6. The DNA of the CDR3 is TGTGCCAGCAGTTATAGGGGGGACAGGTTGAACACTGAAGCTTTCTTT. Translated: CASSYRGDRLNTEAFF.

The rearrangement uses TRBV6-2 or TRBV6-3 and TRBJ1-3; a weak D match, TRBD1 (6 bases). Germline V gives CDR1 MNHEY, CDR2 SVGEGT. The length of the CDR3 is 14 residues. V gave up 6 bases and J gave up 2 bases, with 11 bases separating them. CDR3 sequence reads: CASSKRDTGNTIYF. The CDR3, as DNA: TGTGCCAGCAGCAAGCGGGACACTGGAAACACCATATATTTT.

This clonotype was counted a few times. Here the CDR3 reads CASSGGLAGLQETQYF. CDR3 coding DNA: TGCGCCAGCAGCGGGGGACTAGCGGGGCTTCAAGAGACCCAGTACTTC. The V call is TRBV5-1, the J call TRBJ2-5, with 13 bases matching TRBD2. The CDR3 totals 16 residues. CDR1 and CDR2 (germline): SGHRS, YFSETQ. Trimming at V came to 4 bases and at J to 2 bases, leaving 5 bases not matched to a gene.

Only a few counts were recorded for this clonotype. V usage is TRBV5-1 and J usage is TRBJ2-2; TRBD1 might be the D (5 bases). Germline CDR1 and CDR2: SGHRS and YFSETQ. This CDR3 is 13 amino acids long. Trimming pared 5 bases from V and 1 base from J, leaving 6 bases between. CDR3 in DNA: TGCGCCAGCAGGCAGGGGAACACCGGGGAGCTGTTTTTT. This gives the protein CASRQGNTGELFF.

This clonotype was counted only a few times. The chain has TRBV20-1 and TRBJ2-7, with TRBD2 matching 16 bases. There are 19 residues in the CDR3. V lost 3 bases to trimming and J lost 1 base; unmatched junction nucleotides: 12. In germline, CDR1 is DFQATT, CDR2 SNEGSKA (reference sequence). CDR3 nucleotide sequence: TGCAGTGCTAGGTCTAAGGGACTAGCGGGGGGGCCGGCGTCCTACGAGCAGTACTTC. Translation gives CSARSKGLAGGPASYEQYF.

This clonotype came up a few times. This chain uses TRBV5-1 with TRBJ1-6; no reliable D call. The length of the CDR3 is 16 residues. Germline V gene lookup returns CDR1 SGHRS and CDR2 YFSETQ. V was cut by 3 bases and J by 10 bases, with 20 bases left in between. The CDR3 loop reads CASSYETGAVTSPLHF. CDR3 nucleotides: TGCGCCAGCAGCTACGAGACGGGAGCAGTAACCTCACCCCTCCACTTT. The entire variable domain, with the rest obtained from reference TRBV5-1 and TRBJ1-6, is as follows: KAGVTQTPRYLIKTRGQQVTLSCSPISGHRSVSWYQQTPGQGLQFLFEYFSETQRNKGNFPGRFSGRQFSNSRSEMNVSTLELGDSALYLCASSYETGAVTSPLHFGNGTRLTVT.

This clonotype showed up just a few times. The V and J genes are TRBV4-1 and TRBJ2-4; D uncertain. CDR3 length equals 14 residues. V shed 0 bases and J shed 0 bases, with 3 bases lying between them. The V gene's germline CDR1 is MGHRA and CDR2 YSYEKL. The CDR3 DNA follows: TGCGCCAGCAGCCAAGAGGTAGCCAAAAACATTCAGTACTTC. Translating it yields CASSQEVAKNIQYF.

This clonotype was seen more than once but under ten times. This sequence joins TRBV14 and TRBJ2-3; perhaps TRBD2 as D (5 bases). Deletions cut 5 bases from V and 6 bases from J, with 9 bases between. The CDR3 totals 12 residues. Looked up from germline, CDR1 is SGHDN and CDR2 is FVKESK. This CDR3 is CASSKLADTQYF. Written as DNA, the CDR3 is TGTGCCAGCAGCAAATTAGCGGATACGCAGTATTTT.